The subject of this entry is one T cell receptor beta chain. The data originate from a study of blood T cell repertoires in COVID-19. Whole-study context: The study drew acute and convalescent COVID-19 samples from the United States, Italy and Spain. From T cells, B-cell-depleted T cells, or PBMCs came the material, which was cDNA or gDNA.

Per the original data handling: The authors estimated nucleated cell counts from reference gene primer amplification. Method: immunoSEQ multiplex PCR; TCRdb's copy keeps in-frame clones and lacks some. The DNA gave D and trimming, while V, J and clone size come from that table. The table has some 140,000 clones, around 90% seen once. The CDR3 spans 19 residues. Germline V CDR1 and CDR2: MDHEN, SYDVKM. The germline V and J ends were trimmed by 7 bases and 3 bases, with 28 bases remaining between them. This clonotype was sampled from a man in his fifties with acute or convalescent COVID-19. This chain connects TRBV28 to TRBJ2-1; weak D call: TRBD2 (7 bases). The specimen was peripheral blood. The CDR3 DNA reads as TGTGCCAGCACCACTACTAAGGGGGGGACCGCCGGCGGCTACAATGAGCAGTTCTTC. Translated, it gives CASTTTKGGTAGGYNEQFF.